This TCR beta chain was sequenced for a study of blood T cell repertoires in COVID-19. Only in-frame clones appear in the TCRdb table, and some are missing; sequencing was by immunoSEQ multiplex PCR. Of 250,000 to 350,000 clones listed, approximately 90% were seen once; the top ten hold roughly 2.4%. The V gene's germline CDR1 is LGHDT and CDR2 YNNKEL (reference sequence). This CDR3 spans 12 amino acids. Trimming took 6 bases from V and 3 from J, leaving 8 bases between them. This TCR was recovered from a woman aged 50 to 65 who had recovered from COVID-19. The chain is built from TRBV3-1 (or the pseudogene TRBV3-2) and TRBJ2-5; no clear D gene. Sequencing input: peripheral blood. The CDR3 DNA reads TGTGCCAGCAGTCACAAGAAAGAGACCCAGTACTTC. Residues: CASSHKKETQYF.